This passage covers 15 T cell receptor beta chains from one sample sequenced in a study of identical twins. TCRdb recomputed calls from the 5' RACE reads with MiXCR, one row per CDR3 protein. The sample has hundreds of thousands of distinct CDR3 sequences, 20% to 25% seen once. This same sample was also part of a study on yellow fever vaccine responses in identical twins.

The sequencing sample was made of CD4+ T cells sorted from blood. The receptors were sampled from a woman aged 18-35 years in good health.

The chain employs TRBV4-1 and TRBJ2-6, with D perhaps TRBD2 (6 bases). Trimming cost V 4 bases and J 3 bases, with 19 bases left between them. Germline V CDR1 and CDR2: MGHRA, YSYEKL. This CDR3 has 18 amino acids. CDR3 in DNA: TGCGCCAGCAGCCGGGGCGGCCGGGAGCTAGGTGGGGCCAACGTCCTGACTTTC. The encoded protein is CASSRGGRELGGANVLTF.

A few counts support this clonotype. This chain joins TRBV5-6 and TRBJ2-5; D might be TRBD1 (5 bases). This CDR3 is 16 amino acids long. V was trimmed by 0 bases and J by 4 bases, leaving 16 bases between them. Germline assignment: CDR1 SGHDT and CDR2 YYEEEE. The CDR3 region has the DNA TGTGCCAGCAGCTTGGCTAGGCTACAGGTTGGAGAGACCCAGTACTTC. This encodes CASSLARLQVGETQYF.

The chain links TRBV7-9 to TRBJ1-1; D gene unclear. CDR1 SEHNR and CDR2 FQNEAQ come from the germline V gene (reference sequence). This CDR3 has 13 residues. V lost 4 bases and J lost 3, with 9 bases in between. CDR3 coding DNA: TGTGCCAGCAGCTCTCAATGGGACACTGAAGCTTTCTTT. It codes for CASSSQWDTEAFF.

The V call is TRBV5-1, the J call TRBJ2-1; D possibly corresponds to TRBD1 (6 bases). The germline V gene encodes CDR1 SGHRS and CDR2 YFSETQ. The CDR3 has 15 residues. V was trimmed by 4 bases and J by 8 bases, leaving 19 bases between them. CDR3 region: CASSPRTVLYHEQFF. The CDR3 DNA is TGCGCCAGCAGCCCTAGGACAGTCTTGTATCATGAGCAGTTCTTC.

This rearrangement joins TRBV12-3 or TRBV12-4 to TRBJ2-7, with TRBD2 identical over 15 bases. Trimming at V came to 6 bases and at J to 4 bases, leaving 4 bases not matched to a gene. The CDR3 is 15 residues long. The CDR3 DNA reads as TGTGCCAGCAGCCGCGGACTAGCGGGGGGGTACGAGCAGTACGTC. Amino acid sequence: CASSRGLAGGYEQYV.

The CDR3 loop reads CATSLKGITLAGGPGTDTQYF. In DNA, the CDR3 is TGTGCCACCAGTTTAAAGGGAATCACACTAGCGGGGGGGCCGGGCACAGATACGCAGTATTTT. This rearrangement joins TRBV24-1 to TRBJ2-3, with 13 bases identical to TRBD2. The J segment lost 1 base and the V segment lost 6 bases, leaving 18 bases of the junction unmatched. The CDR3 loop spans 21 amino acids. Germline CDR1 is KGHDR and CDR2 is SFDVKD.

This clonotype has only a few counts. The chain uses TRBV25-1 and TRBJ1-1, with 8 positions matching TRBD1. CDR1 and CDR2 from the germline V gene are MGHDK and SYGVNS. The CDR3 extends over 14 amino acids. Germline trimming cut 5 bases from V and 6 bases from J; bases unmatched to any gene: 8. In DNA form, the CDR3 reads TGTGCCAGCAGTCGGACAGGGCTTCACGCTGAAGCTTTCTTT. Translated, it gives CASSRTGLHAEAFF.

The chain uses TRBV5-6 and TRBJ2-7, with 8 nucleotides matching TRBD1. Trimming at V came to 5 bases and at J to 0 bases, leaving 4 bases not matched to a gene. Per germline, CDR1 SGHDT and CDR2 YYEEEE. The length of the CDR3 is 14 residues. Here the CDR3 reads CASRRTGGSYEQYV. The CDR3 DNA reads as TGTGCCAGCAGGCGAACAGGGGGCTCCTACGAGCAGTACGTC.

This clonotype was detected only a few times. V gene TRBV29-1 combines with J gene TRBJ2-3, with D perhaps matching TRBD1 or TRBD2 (5 bases each). The V end lost 3 bases, the J end lost 7 bases, and 20 bases lay between the germline ends. Per germline, CDR1 SQVTM and CDR2 ANQGSEA. This CDR3 contains 15 residues. This chain's CDR3 is CSVDGTALGLYTQYF. The CDR3 DNA is TGCAGCGTTGACGGGACCGCGCTGGGTTTGTATACGCAGTATTTT.

The chain recombines TRBV28 with TRBJ2-5; D is possibly TRBD2 (5 bases). The V and J ends lost 6 bases and 5 bases respectively, with 10 bases between them. This CDR3 has 12 residues. In germline, CDR1 is MDHEN, CDR2 SYDVKM. In DNA form, the CDR3 reads TGTGCCAGCAGAGAGGGTGGGGAGACCCAGTACTTC. Its protein product is CASREGGETQYF.

The rearrangement links TRBV6-1 to TRBJ2-5, with 11 bases lining up with TRBD2. Germline-derived CDR1 and CDR2 are MNHNS and SASEGT. The CDR3 consists of 17 residues. Germline trimming cut 0 bases from V and 5 bases from J; bases unmatched to any gene: 8. The CDR3 is CASSEALLAGGYETQYF. CDR3 in DNA: TGTGCCAGCAGTGAAGCGCTTCTAGCGGGAGGATATGAGACCCAGTACTTC.

In its sample, this clonotype was seen a few times. V and J are TRBV4-1 and TRBJ2-2; D might be TRBD1 or TRBD2, each matching 6 bases. The germline gives CDR1 MGHRA, CDR2 YSYEKL. The CDR3 runs 16 residues. Deletions cut 4 bases from V and 1 base from J, with 13 bases between. CDR3 sequence reads: CASSPTGGGNTGELFF. The DNA of the CDR3 is TGCGCCAGCAGCCCCACAGGAGGGGGGAACACCGGGGAGCTGTTTTTT.

CDR3 loop: CASSQDVRFPYF. CDR3 in DNA: TGTGCCAGCAGCCAGGATGTCCGATTCCCGTATTTT. V and J are TRBV3-1 and TRBJ2-3; D gene uncertain. This CDR3 contains 12 residues. Germline CDR1 reads LGHDT; CDR2 reads YNNKEL (reference sequence). The V and J ends lost 3 bases and 14 bases respectively, with 15 bases between them.

The CDR3 bases are TGTGCCAGCAGCCTGCGGGAGGGCCTCAGTGAGCAGTTCTTC. This codes for CASSLREGLSEQFF. The V call is TRBV7-9, the J call TRBJ2-1, with 9 bases identical to TRBD2. Losses at the gene ends were 5 bases for V and 9 bases for J; bases not matched to a gene: 8. Germline V gene sequence: CDR1 SEHNR, CDR2 FQNEAQ (reference sequence). The CDR3 contains 14 residues.

This clonotype was recorded a few times. The rearrangement uses TRBV12-3 or TRBV12-4 and TRBJ1-2; the D gene is possibly TRBD1 (5 bases). Deletions cut 6 bases from V and 3 bases from J, with 8 bases between. CDR3 length: 12 amino acids. The CDR3 loop is CASRKTDYGYTF. Written as DNA, the CDR3 is TGTGCCAGCAGGAAGACAGACTATGGCTACACCTTC.